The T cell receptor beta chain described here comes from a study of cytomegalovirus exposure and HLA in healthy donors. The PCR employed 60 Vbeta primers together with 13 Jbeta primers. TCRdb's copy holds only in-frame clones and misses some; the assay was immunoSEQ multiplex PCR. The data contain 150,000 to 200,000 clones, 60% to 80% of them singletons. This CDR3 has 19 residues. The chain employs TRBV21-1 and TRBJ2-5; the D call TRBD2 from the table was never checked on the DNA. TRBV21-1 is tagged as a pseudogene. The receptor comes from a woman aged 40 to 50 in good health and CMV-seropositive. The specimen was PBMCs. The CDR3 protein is CASSKEGRTSGRASETQYF. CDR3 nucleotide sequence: TGTGCCAGCAGCAAAGAAGGAAGGACTAGCGGGAGGGCCTCAGAGACCCAGTACTTC.